The 6 T cell receptor beta chains below all came from one sample that was sequenced in a study of blood T cells in healthy people across ages. The second PCR ran about 7 to 12 cycles with a sample-barcoded 5' primer and J-beta primers. Using its own MiXCR run on the 5' RACE reads, TCRdb lists one record per CDR3 protein. The sample carries about 2 million distinct CDR3 sequences, about 49% recorded once. What was sequenced was blood. The receptors were sampled from a middle-aged woman in good health.

The rearrangement joins TRBV7-9 to TRBJ2-1, with D unresolved. Germline CDR1 is SEHNR and CDR2 is FQNEAQ (reference sequence). The CDR3 runs 15 residues. Trimming cost V 1 base and J 5 bases, with 12 bases left between them. The CDR3: CASSLGAFAHNEQFF. The DNA of the CDR3 is TGTGCCAGCAGCTTAGGGGCCTTTGCCCACAATGAGCAGTTCTTC.

The rearrangement uses TRBV9 and TRBJ2-1; TRBD2 matches 7 bases. CDR1 is SGDLS, CDR2 YYNGEE, per germline. This CDR3 is built from 17 residues. V lost 4 bases and J lost 9; bases outside the gene matches: 19. Written as DNA, the CDR3 is TGTGCCAGCAGCTCACCTAGACGGCGGGGGATCATCGTTGAGCAGTTCTTC. Encoded protein: CASSSPRRRGIIVEQFF. The full variable domain, rest sourced from reference TRBV9 and TRBJ2-1, is DSGVTQTPKHLITATGQRVTLRCSPRSGDLSVYWYQQSLDQGLQFLIQYYNGEERAKGNILERFSAQQFPDLHSELNLSSLELGDSALYFCASSSPRRRGIIVEQFFGPGTRLTVL.

The chain carries TRBV20-1 and TRBJ1-1, with a tentative D call TRBD1 (6 bases). This CDR3 has 13 amino acids. The germline V gene encodes CDR1 DFQATT and CDR2 SNEGSKA (reference sequence). V lost 5 bases and J lost 1, with 11 bases in between. The CDR3 sequence is CSASQGSNTEAFF. Written as DNA, the CDR3 is TGCAGTGCTTCACAGGGATCGAACACTGAAGCTTTCTTT.

The chain uses TRBV28 and TRBJ2-3, with 9 nucleotides matching TRBD1. CDR1 is MDHEN and CDR2 is SYDVKM in the germline V gene. With 2 bases clipped from V and 4 bases from J, the junction kept 7 bases outside the gene matches. This CDR3 comprises 16 residues. The chain's CDR3 is CASSLGTGKGADTQYF. The CDR3, as DNA: TGTGCCAGCAGTTTAGGGACAGGGAAAGGAGCAGATACGCAGTATTTT.

The J gene is TRBJ1-5, the V gene TRBV6-1; 8 positions agree with TRBD1. Germline V gene sequence: CDR1 MNHNS, CDR2 SASEGT. The CDR3 contains 14 residues. Germline trimming cut 2 bases from V and 6 bases from J; bases unmatched to any gene: 3. The CDR3 DNA reads as TGTGCCAGCAGTGAAACAGGGGGAACTCAGCCCCAGCATTTT. This gives the protein CASSETGGTQPQHF.

This chain links TRBV4-1 with TRBJ1-5; D is unresolved. V lost 1 base and J lost 2, with 12 bases in between. Per germline, CDR1 MGHRA and CDR2 YSYEKL. The CDR3 loop spans 16 amino acids. Here the CDR3 reads CASSQVEGGGNQPQHF. CDR3 sequence (DNA): TGCGCCAGCAGCCAAGTAGAGGGCGGCGGCAATCAGCCCCAGCATTTT.